What follows is one TCR beta chain and its context. This clonotype has ten or more counts. Its cognate antigen has yet to be identified. Per-nucleotide qualities are absent, and no much larger clonotype sits a single base away. CDR1 and CDR2 are read off the germline V gene (reference sequence) as DFQATT and SNEGSKA. V is shortened by 0 bases, J by 6 bases, and the region joining them spans 5 bases. The CDR3 starts with the cysteine, ends with the phenylalanine, and has 12 residues. Of the read, only the CDR3 DNA is kept; its 36 bases are in frame from base 1. These data are taken from a study of T-cell reconstitution after alpha-beta-depleted transplantation in children (dated by TCRdb to about 2016). General notes on the study: T-cell immune reconstitution after TCRalphabeta/CD19-depleted allogeneic hematopoietic cell transplantation in children was quantitatively tracked in the study by means of TCR repertoire profiling.

Preparation of the library involved PCR. These reads were obtained on an Illumina HiSeq 2500. Molecular barcoding was employed in the preparation of TCR libraries, with unique molecular identifiers being used to normalize TCRbeta repertoire quantification. TCRdb reran the public reads through fastp at Q25 and MiXCR, keeping productive beta chains. Each entry merges the rows of one CDR3 protein and shows their most common DNA and genes. This sample gives a few hundred thousand distinct CDR3 sequences in total; approximately 20% of them show up just once. Approximately 3.8% of the sample is taken by the ten largest.

The chain is made from TRBV20-1 and TRBJ2-2; the D gene cannot be resolved reliably. The receptor's source is a human donor who donated a stem cell graft to a child with acute myeloid leukemia. The sequenced sample was PBMCs from the stem cell graft donor, obtained from the stem cell graft. The DNA sequence is TGCAGTGCTAGAGATTTGGCCGGGGAGCTGTTTTTT. It encodes CSARDLAGELFF.